The 9 T cell receptor beta chains presented below share a single source sample, sequenced in a study of T cells in Graves' hyperthyroidism and ophthalmopathy. The CDR3 regions of TCR beta were amplified from RNA transcripts. During a first-round RT-PCR of the TCR CDR3, the HTBI primer set was used. TCRdb re-called the multiplex PCR reads through MiXCR, storing one row per CDR3 protein. Found here are 360,000 or so distinct CDR3 sequences, less than 20% of them singletons; the top ten hold around 15%. Sequencing input: blood. Receptor source: a middle-aged woman with Graves' ophthalmopathy.

At least ten counts were recorded for this clonotype. The CDR3 reads CASSWSENTEAFF. In DNA form, the CDR3 reads TGTGCCAGCAGTTGGTCAGAGAACACTGAAGCTTTCTTT. This chain joins TRBV6-2 or TRBV6-3 and TRBJ1-1; D ambiguous. Trimming took 4 bases from V and 1 from J, leaving 7 bases between them. From germline, CDR1 is MNHEY and CDR2 SVGEGT. The CDR3 is 13 residues long.

The genes are TRBV15 and TRBJ1-2, with D perhaps matching TRBD1 (5 bases). The CDR3 contains 14 residues. V lost 1 base and J lost 9, with 15 bases in between. Germline CDR1 is LNHNV and CDR2 is YYDKDF (reference sequence). The CDR3 bases are TGTGCCACCAGCAGAGGTTCAGGGCCCTCACGCTACACCTTC. It encodes CATSRGSGPSRYTF.

The chain recombines TRBV2 with TRBJ2-7; 9 nucleotides align to TRBD1. The ends lost 10 bases at V and 4 bases at J; junction bases unmatched: 8. Germline V gene lookup returns CDR1 SNHLY and CDR2 FYNNEI. The CDR3 runs to 13 residues. The CDR3 region has the DNA TGTGCCACCAGCCGGGACAGGGAATACGAGCAGTACTTC. Encoded protein: CATSRDREYEQYF.

This clonotype was detected many times. The rearrangement joins TRBV30 to TRBJ2-7, with 7 positions matching TRBD1. The CDR3 spans 12 residues. Looked up from germline, CDR1 is GTSNPN and CDR2 is SVGIG (reference sequence). V lost 1 base and J lost 3; bases outside the gene matches: 0. CDR3 sequence: CAWSAGGYEQYF. In DNA, the CDR3 is TGTGCCTGGAGTGCAGGGGGCTACGAGCAGTACTTC.

This clonotype was picked up many times. The V and J genes are TRBV6-1 and TRBJ1-1; D remains unclear. Between the trimmed V and J ends, which lost 4 bases and 2 bases, there was a span of 8 bases. The length of the CDR3 is 13 residues. Germline-derived CDR1 and CDR2 are MNHNS and SASEGT. CDR3 sequence (DNA): TGTGCCAGCAGTGTTCTCCAAAACACTGAAGCTTTCTTT. It yields the protein CASSVLQNTEAFF.

The sample holds many counts of this clonotype. The chain couples TRBV6-5 to TRBJ2-6; D perhaps matches TRBD1 (6 bases). CDR3 length: 17 residues. V was clipped by 5 bases and J by 0 bases, with 14 bases between them. The germline V gene encodes CDR1 MNHEY and CDR2 SVGAGI. For the CDR3, the DNA is TGTGCCAGCAGTCTGACAGGTCTGATCTCTGGGGCCAACGTCCTGACTTTC. It yields the protein CASSLTGLISGANVLTF.

In its sample, this clonotype was seen many times. The chain recombines TRBV29-1 with TRBJ2-5, with D perhaps being TRBD1 or TRBD2 (5 bases each). V was cut by 4 bases and J by 4 bases, with 13 bases left in between. The CDR3 runs 13 residues. Germline CDR1 and CDR2: SQVTM and ANQGSEA. The CDR3: CSVVFRDGETQYF. For the CDR3, the DNA is TGCAGCGTTGTCTTCCGGGACGGAGAGACCCAGTACTTC.

Concerning this clonotype: A single base separates this from a much larger clone, so it may be a read error. The V and J genes are TRBV28 and TRBJ2-7; tentative D call: TRBD2 (6 bases). The length of the CDR3 is 13 residues. Germline V lookup: CDR1 MDHEN, CDR2 SYDVKM. V shed 7 bases and J shed 2 bases, with 12 bases lying between them. CDR3 nucleotide sequence: TGTGCCAGCACACGGGGGTACACCTACGAGCAGTACTTC. It codes for CASTRGYTYEQYF.

This clonotype was recorded many times. The chain carries TRBV28 and TRBJ1-2, with 9 bases matching TRBD1. This CDR3 spans 18 amino acids. CDR1 and CDR2 (germline): MDHEN, SYDVKM. V shed 3 bases and J 0 bases; nucleotides not matched to a gene: 11. The CDR3 loop is CASSLRTGGRGANYGYTF. The CDR3 nucleotides read TGTGCCAGCAGTTTGAGAACAGGGGGCAGAGGAGCTAACTATGGCTACACCTTC.